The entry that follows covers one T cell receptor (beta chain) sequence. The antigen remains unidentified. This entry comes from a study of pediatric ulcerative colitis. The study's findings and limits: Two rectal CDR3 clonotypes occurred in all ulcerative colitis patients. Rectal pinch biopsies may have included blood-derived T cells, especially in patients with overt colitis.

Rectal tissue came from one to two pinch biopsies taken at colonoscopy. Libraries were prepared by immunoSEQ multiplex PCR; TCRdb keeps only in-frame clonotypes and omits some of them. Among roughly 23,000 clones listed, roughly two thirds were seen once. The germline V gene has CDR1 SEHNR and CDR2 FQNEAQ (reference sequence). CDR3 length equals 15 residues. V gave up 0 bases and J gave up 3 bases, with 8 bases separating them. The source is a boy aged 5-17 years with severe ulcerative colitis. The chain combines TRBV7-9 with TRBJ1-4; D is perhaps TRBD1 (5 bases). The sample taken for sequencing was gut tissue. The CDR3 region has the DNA TGTGCCAGCAGCTTAGCGGGACGGCCTAATGAAAAACTGTTTTTT. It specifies CASSLAGRPNEKLFF.